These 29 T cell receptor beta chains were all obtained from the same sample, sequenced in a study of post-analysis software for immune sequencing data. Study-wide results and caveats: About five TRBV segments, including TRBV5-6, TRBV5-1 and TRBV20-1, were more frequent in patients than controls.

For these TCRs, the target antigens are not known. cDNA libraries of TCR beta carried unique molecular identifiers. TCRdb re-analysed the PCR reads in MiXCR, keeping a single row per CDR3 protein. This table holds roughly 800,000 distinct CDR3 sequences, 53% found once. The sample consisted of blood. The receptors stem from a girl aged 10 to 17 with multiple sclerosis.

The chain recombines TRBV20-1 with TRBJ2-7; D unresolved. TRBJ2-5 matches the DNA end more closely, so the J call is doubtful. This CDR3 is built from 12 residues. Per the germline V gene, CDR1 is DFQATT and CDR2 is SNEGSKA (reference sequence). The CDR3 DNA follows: TGCAGTGCTGCCCGTACCAGGGAGACCCAGTACTTC. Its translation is CSAARTRETQYF.

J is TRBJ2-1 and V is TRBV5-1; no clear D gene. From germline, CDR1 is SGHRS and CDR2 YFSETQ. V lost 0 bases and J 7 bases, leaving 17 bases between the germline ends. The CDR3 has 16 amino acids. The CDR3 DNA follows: TGCGCCAGCAGCTTGGCCCCCAGGTCCATCCCGAATGAGCAGTTCTTC. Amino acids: CASSLAPRSIPNEQFF.

The CDR3 protein is CASSPRTAGAYGYTF. Written as DNA, the CDR3 is TGCGCCAGCAGCCCCCGGACGGCAGGGGCGTATGGCTACACCTTC. The rearrangement joins TRBV5-1 to TRBJ1-2; D may be TRBD1 (6 bases). This CDR3 comprises 15 residues. V gave up 4 bases and J gave up 5 bases, with 18 bases separating them. Per germline, CDR1 SGHRS and CDR2 YFSETQ.

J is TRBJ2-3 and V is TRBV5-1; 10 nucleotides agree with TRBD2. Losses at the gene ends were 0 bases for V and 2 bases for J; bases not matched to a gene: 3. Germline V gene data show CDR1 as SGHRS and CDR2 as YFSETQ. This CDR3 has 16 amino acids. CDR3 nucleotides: TGCGCCAGCAGCTTGGCACTAGCGGGGCACACAGATACGCAGTATTTT. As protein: CASSLALAGHTDTQYF.

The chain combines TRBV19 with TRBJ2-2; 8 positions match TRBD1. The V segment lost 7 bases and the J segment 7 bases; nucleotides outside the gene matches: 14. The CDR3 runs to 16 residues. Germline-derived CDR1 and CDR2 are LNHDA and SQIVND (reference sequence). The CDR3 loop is CASNRLMTGASGELFF. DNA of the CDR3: TGTGCCAGTAACAGGTTGATGACAGGGGCGAGCGGGGAGCTGTTTTTT.

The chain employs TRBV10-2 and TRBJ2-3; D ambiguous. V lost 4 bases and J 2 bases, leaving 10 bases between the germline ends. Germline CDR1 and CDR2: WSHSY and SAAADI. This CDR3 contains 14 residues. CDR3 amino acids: CASSVRATTDTQYF. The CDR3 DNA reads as TGCGCCAGCAGTGTGCGCGCAACCACAGATACGCAGTATTTT.

The CDR3 protein is CASSLAGVGGETQYF. The CDR3, as DNA: TGTGCCAGCAGCTTAGCGGGTGTCGGGGGAGAGACCCAGTACTTC. The chain carries TRBV7-9 and TRBJ2-5, with D possibly TRBD2 on 6 matching bases. Trimming removed 0 bases at V and 4 bases at J, with 12 bases between. This CDR3 has 15 amino acids. Per the germline V gene, CDR1 is SEHNR and CDR2 is FQNEAQ (reference sequence).

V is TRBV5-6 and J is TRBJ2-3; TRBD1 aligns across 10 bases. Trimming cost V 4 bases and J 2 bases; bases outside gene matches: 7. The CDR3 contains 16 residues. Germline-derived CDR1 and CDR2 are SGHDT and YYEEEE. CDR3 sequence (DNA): TGTGCCAGCAGCACTCAGGGACAGGGGCTCACAGATACGCAGTATTTT. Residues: CASSTQGQGLTDTQYF.

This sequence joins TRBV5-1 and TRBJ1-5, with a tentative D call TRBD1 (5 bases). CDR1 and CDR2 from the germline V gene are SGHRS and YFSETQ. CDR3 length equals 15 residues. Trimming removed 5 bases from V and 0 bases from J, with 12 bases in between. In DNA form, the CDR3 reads TGCGCCAGCAGTTCGGGACTAGATAGCAATCAGCCCCAGCATTTT. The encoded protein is CASSSGLDSNQPQHF.

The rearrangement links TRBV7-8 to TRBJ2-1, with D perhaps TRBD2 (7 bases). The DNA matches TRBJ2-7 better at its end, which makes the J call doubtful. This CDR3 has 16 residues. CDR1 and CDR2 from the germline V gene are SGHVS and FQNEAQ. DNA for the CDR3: TGTGCCAGCAGCTTAGTAGGGGGGGCTAACAACTACGAGCAGTACTTC. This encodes CASSLVGGANNYEQYF.

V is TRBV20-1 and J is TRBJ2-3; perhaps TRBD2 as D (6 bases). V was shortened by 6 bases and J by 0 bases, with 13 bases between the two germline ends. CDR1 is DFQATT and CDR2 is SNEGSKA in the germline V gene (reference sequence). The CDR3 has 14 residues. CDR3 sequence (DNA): TGCAGTGCAACGAAGGGACTTAGCACAGATACGCAGTATTTT. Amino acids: CSATKGLSTDTQYF.

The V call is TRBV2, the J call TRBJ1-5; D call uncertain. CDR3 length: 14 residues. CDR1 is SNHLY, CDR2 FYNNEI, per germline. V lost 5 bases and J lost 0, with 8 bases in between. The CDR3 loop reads CASSISDSNQPQHF. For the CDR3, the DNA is TGTGCCAGCAGTATCTCAGATAGCAATCAGCCCCAGCATTTT.

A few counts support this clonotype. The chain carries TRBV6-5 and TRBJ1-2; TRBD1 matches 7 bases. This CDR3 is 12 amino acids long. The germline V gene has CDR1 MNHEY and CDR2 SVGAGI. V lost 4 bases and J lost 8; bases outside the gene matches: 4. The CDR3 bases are TGTGCCAGCAGTTCTCAGGGGGGGGGCTACACCTTC. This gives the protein CASSSQGGGYTF.

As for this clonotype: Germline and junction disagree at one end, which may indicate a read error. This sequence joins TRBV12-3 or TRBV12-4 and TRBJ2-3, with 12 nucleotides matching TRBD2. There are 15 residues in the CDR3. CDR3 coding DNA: TGCGCAAGTAAACGGACTAGCGGGAAAACAGATACGCAGTATTTT. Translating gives CASKRTSGKTDTQYF.

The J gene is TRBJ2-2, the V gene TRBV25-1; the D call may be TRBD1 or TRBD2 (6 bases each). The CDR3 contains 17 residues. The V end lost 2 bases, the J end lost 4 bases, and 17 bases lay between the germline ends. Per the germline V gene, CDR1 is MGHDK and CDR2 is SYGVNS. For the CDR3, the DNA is TGTGCCAGCAGTGAAGGGGGGACACCTAGGGGCACCGGGGAGCTGTTTTTT. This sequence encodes CASSEGGTPRGTGELFF.

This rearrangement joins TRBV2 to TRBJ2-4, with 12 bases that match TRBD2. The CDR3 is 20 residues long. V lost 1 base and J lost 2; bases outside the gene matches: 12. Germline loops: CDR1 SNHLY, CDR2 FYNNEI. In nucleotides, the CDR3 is TGTGCCAGCAGTGAAGTCTTGCTAGCGGGAGGGCCGAGGTCCAAAAACATTCAGTACTTC. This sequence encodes CASSEVLLAGGPRSKNIQYF.

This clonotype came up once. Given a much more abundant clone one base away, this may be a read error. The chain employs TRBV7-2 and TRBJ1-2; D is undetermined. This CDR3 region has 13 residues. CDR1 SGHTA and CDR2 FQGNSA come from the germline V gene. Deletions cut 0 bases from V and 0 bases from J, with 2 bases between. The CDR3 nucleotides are TGTGCCAGCAGCTTAGCACCTAACTATGGCTACACCTTC. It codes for CASSLAPNYGYTF.

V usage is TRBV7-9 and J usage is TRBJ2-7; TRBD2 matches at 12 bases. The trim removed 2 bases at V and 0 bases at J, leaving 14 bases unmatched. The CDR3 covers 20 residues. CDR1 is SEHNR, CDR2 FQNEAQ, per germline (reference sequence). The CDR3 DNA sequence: TGTGCCAGCAGCTTATCGGAAGGACTAGCGGGGAGACTAAGCTCCTACGAGCAGTACTTC. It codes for CASSLSEGLAGRLSSYEQYF.

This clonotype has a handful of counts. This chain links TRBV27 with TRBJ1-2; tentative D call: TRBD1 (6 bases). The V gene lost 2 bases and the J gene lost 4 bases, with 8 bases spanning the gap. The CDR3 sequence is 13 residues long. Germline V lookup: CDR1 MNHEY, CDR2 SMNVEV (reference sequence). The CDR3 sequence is CASSLRQAYGYTF. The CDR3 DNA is TGTGCCAGCAGTTTAAGACAGGCCTATGGCTACACCTTC.

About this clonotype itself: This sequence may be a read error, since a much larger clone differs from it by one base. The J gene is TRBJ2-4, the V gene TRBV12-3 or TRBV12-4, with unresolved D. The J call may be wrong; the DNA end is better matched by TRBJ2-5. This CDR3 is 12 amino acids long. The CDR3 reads CASREFGETQYF. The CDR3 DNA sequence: TGTGCCAGCAGGGAGTTTGGGGAGACCCAGTACTTC.

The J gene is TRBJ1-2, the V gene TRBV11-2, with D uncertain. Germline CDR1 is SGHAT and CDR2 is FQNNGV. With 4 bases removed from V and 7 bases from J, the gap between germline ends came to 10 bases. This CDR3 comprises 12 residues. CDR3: CASSSGLRGYTF. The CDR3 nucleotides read TGTGCCAGCAGCTCGGGTTTGCGTGGCTACACCTTC.

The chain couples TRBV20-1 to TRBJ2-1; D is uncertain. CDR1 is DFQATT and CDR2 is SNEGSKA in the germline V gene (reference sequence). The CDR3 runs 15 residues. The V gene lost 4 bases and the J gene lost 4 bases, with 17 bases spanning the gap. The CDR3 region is CSAIPGHSGYNEQFF. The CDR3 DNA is TGCAGTGCTATCCCGGGCCACTCCGGATACAATGAGCAGTTCTTC.

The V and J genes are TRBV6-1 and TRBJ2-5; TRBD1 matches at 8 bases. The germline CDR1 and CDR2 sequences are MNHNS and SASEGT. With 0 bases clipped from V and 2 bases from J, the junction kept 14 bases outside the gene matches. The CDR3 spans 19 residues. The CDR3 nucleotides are TGTGCCAGCAGTGAAGCGCTTCCTGGTCTCAGGGGGCAACAAGAGACCCAGTACTTC. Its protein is CASSEALPGLRGQQETQYF.

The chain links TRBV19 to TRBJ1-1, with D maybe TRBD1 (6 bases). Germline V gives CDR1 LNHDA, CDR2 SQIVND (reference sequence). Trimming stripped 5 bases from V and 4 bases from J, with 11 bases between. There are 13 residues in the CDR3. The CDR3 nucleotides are TGTGCCAGTAGTGCACAGGGAAGCACTGAAGCTTTCTTT. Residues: CASSAQGSTEAFF.

CDR3 amino acids: CASSPSSGGGGEQFF. In nucleotides, the CDR3 is TGTGCCAGCAGCCCTTCTAGCGGGGGAGGGGGGGAGCAGTTCTTC. The rearrangement links TRBV7-2 to TRBJ2-1, with 10 bases that match TRBD2. V lost 5 bases and J lost 10; bases outside the gene matches: 11. The CDR3 has 15 amino acids. Germline V gives CDR1 SGHTA, CDR2 FQGNSA. Filled out from reference TRBV7-2 and TRBJ2-1, the complete variable domain reads GAGVSQSPSNKVTEKGKDVELRCDPISGHTALYWYRQSLGQGLEFLIYFQGNSAPDKSGLPSDRFSAERTGGSVSTLTIQRTQQEDSAVYLCASSPSSGGGGEQFFGPGTRLTVL.

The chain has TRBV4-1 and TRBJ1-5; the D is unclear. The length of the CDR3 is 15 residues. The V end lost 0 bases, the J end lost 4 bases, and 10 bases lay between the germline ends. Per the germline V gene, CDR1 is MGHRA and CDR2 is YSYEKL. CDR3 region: CASSQEGVPNQPQHF. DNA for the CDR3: TGCGCCAGCAGCCAAGAGGGAGTCCCAAATCAGCCCCAGCATTTT.

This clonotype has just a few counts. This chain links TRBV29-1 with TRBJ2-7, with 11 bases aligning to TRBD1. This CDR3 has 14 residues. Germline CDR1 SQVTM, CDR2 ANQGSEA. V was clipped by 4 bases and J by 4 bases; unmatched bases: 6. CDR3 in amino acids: CSVGRTGGRYEQYF. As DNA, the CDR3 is TGCAGCGTTGGCCGGACAGGGGGCAGATACGAGCAGTACTTC.

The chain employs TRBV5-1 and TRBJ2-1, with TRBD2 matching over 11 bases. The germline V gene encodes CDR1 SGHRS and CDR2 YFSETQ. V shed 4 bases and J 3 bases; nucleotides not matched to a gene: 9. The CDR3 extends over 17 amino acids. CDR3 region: CASSPSPTSGNYNEQFF. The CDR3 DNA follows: TGCGCCAGCAGCCCTTCCCCGACTAGCGGGAACTACAATGAGCAGTTCTTC.

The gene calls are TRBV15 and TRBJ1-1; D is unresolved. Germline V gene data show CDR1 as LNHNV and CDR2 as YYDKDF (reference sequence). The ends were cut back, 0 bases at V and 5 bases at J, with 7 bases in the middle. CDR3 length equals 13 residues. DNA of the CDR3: TGTGCCACCAGCAGAGATCAGGCTACTGAAGCTTTCTTT. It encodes CATSRDQATEAFF.